This T cell receptor (beta chain) emerged from a study of T cells in Graves' hyperthyroidism and ophthalmopathy. There are 14 residues in the CDR3. The V gene end was trimmed by 4 bases and the J gene end by 6 bases; junction bases not matched to a gene: 5. Amplification yielded TCR beta CDR3 regions, with RNA transcripts as the source. HTBI primers were employed in a first-round RT-PCR of the TCR CDR3. MiXCR, run by TCRdb on the multiplex PCR reads, gives a single entry per CDR3 protein. The sample contains hundreds of thousands of distinct CDR3 sequences, 14% to 15% of which appear only once. This clonotype was observed at least ten times.

The specimen sequenced was blood. This sequence joins TRBV12-3 or TRBV12-4 and TRBJ1-5; TRBD1 matches at 8 bases. The TCR originated in a man younger than 35 with Graves' ophthalmopathy. CDR3 residues: CASSWTGLSQPQHF. CDR3 in DNA: TGTGCCAGCAGTTGGACAGGGTTAAGTCAGCCCCAGCATTTT.